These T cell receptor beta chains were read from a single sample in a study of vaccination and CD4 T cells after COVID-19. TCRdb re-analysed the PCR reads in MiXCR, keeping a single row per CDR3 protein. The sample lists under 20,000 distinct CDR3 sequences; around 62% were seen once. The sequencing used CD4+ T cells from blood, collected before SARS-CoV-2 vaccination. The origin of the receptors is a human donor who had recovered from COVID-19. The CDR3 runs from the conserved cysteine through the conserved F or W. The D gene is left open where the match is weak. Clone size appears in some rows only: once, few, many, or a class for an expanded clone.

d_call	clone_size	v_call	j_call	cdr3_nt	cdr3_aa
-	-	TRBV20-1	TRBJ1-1	TGCAGTGCTAGATCGATCAGGGCGGGGAACACTGAAGCTTTCTTT	CSARSIRAGNTEAFF
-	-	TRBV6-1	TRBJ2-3	TGTGCCAGCACCAACTTGGCGGCGGGGCTAGATACGCAGTATTTT	CASTNLAAGLDTQYF
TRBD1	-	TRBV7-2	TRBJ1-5	TGTGCCAGCAGCGATAGAGACAGGGGTCTCAATCAGCCCCAGCATTTT	CASSDRDRGLNQPQHF
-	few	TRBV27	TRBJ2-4	TGTGCCAGCAGTCCTCGGGTCCTACTAGCCAAAAACATTCAGTACTTC	CASSPRVLLAKNIQYF
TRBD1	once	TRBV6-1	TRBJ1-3	TGTGCCAGCAGAATTCCAGGGGGCTCTGGAAACACCATATATTTT	CASRIPGGSGNTIYF
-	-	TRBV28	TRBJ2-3	TGTGCCAGCAGGTCTGTAGCCACAGATACGCAGTATTTT	CASRSVATDTQYF
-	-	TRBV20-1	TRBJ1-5	TGCAGTGCTAGAGAAGGGGTGGGCAATCAGCCCCAGCATTTT	CSAREGVGNQPQHF
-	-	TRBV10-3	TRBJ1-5	TGTGCCATCAGTCAATCAAAAGGAAATAGCAATCAGCCCCAGCATTTT	CAISQSKGNSNQPQHF
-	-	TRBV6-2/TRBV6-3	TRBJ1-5	TGTGCCAGCAGTCACTGGGCCGATAGCAATCAGCCCCAGCATTTT	CASSHWADSNQPQHF
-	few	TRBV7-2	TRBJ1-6	TGTGCCAGCAGCCAGGGTTGGGCAGCCTATAATTCACCCCTCCACTTT	CASSQGWAAYNSPLHF
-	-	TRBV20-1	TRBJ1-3	TGCAGTGCTATACCGCGGGGGGCTGGAAACACCATATATTTT	CSAIPRGAGNTIYF
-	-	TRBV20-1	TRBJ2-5	TGCAGTGCTAGAGACGGGGGCAGCCAAGAGACCCAGTACTTC	CSARDGGSQETQYF
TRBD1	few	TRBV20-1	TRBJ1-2	TGCAGTGCTAGCTCCGGACAGGTGGCGTTACGTTTTGGCTACACCTTC	CSASSGQVALRFGYTF
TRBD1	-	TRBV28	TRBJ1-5	TGTGGGTGCAGGGGGGGAAGAGGTAGCAATCAGCCCCAGCATTTT	CGCRGGRGSNQPQHF
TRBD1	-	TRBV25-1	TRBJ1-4	TGTGCCAGCAGTCTCTCAGGGGGAGAAAAACTGTTTTTT	CASSLSGGEKLFF
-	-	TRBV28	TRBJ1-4	TGTGCCAGCAGCGATGACAGGAGTAATGAAAAACTGTTTTTT	CASSDDRSNEKLFF
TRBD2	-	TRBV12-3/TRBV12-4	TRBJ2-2	TGTGCCAGCAACTTAAGGGGGACTAGCGGGAGAGGGACCGGGGAGCTGTTTTTT	CASNLRGTSGRGTGELFF
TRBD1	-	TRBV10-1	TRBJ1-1	TGCGCCAGAGAGGACAGGTGTCTTACCTATGTAGCTTTCTTT	CAREDRCLTYVAFF